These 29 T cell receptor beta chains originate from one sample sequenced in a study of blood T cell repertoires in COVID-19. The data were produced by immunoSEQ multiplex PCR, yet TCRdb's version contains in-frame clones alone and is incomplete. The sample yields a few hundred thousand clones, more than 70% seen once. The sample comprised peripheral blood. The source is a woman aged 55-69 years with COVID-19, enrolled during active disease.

CDR3: CASSPRDRYSNQPQHF. The DNA for the CDR3 is TGTGCCAGTAGTCCAAGGGACAGGTATAGCAATCAGCCCCAGCATTTT. This sequence joins TRBV19 and TRBJ1-5; 8 bases map to TRBD1. Germline V gene sequence: CDR1 LNHDA, CDR2 SQIVND (reference sequence). This CDR3 has 16 amino acids. The junction had 6 bases not matched to a gene; V was cut back by 5 bases and J by 0 bases. The full variable domain, rest sourced from reference TRBV19 and TRBJ1-5, is DGGITQSPKYLFRKEGQNVTLSCEQNLNHDAMYWYRQDPGQGLRLIYYSQIVNDFQKGDIAEGYSVSREKKESFPLTVTSAQKNPTAFYLCASSPRDRYSNQPQHFGDGTRLSIL.

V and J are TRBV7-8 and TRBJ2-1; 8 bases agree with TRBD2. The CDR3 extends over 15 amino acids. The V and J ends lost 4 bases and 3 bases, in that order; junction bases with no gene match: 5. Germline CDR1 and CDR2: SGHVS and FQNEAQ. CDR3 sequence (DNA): TGTGCCAGCAGCTACAGCGGGACTAGCTACAATGAGCAGTTCTTC. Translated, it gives CASSYSGTSYNEQFF.

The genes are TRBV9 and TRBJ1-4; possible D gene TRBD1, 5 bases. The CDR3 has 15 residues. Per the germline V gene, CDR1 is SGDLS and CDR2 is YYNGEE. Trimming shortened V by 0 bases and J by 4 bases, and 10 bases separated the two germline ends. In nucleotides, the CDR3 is TGTGCCAGCAGCGTAGGTGGGGCAGGTAATGAAAAACTGTTTTTT. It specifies CASSVGGAGNEKLFF.

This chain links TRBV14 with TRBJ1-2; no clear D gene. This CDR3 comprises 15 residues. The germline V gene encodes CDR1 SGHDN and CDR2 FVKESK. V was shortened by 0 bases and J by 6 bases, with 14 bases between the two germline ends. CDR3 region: CASSQDRGGLDGYTF. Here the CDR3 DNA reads TGTGCCAGCAGCCAAGATCGGGGAGGGCTCGATGGCTACACCTTC.

CDR3 bases: TGTGCCAGCAGCCAATGGAGGGCCGATACGCAGTATTTT. Protein product: CASSQWRADTQYF. The chain has TRBV4-2 and TRBJ2-3; TRBD2 might be the D (6 bases). The germline CDR1 and CDR2 sequences are LGHNA and YNFKEQ. V gave up 2 bases and J gave up 6 bases, with 9 bases separating them. The CDR3 is made up of 13 amino acids.

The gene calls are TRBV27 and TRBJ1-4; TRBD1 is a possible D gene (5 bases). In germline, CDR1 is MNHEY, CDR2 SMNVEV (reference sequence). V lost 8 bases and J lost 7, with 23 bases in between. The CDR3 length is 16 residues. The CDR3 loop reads CASGYPGTKRGEKLFF. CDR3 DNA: TGTGCCAGCGGCTATCCCGGCACCAAAAGGGGTGAAAAACTGTTTTTT.

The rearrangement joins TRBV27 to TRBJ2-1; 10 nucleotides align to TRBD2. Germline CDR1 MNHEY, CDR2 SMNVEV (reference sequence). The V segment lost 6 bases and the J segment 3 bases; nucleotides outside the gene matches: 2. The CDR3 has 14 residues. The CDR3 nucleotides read TGTGCCAGCAGGGCTAGCGGGAGCTACAATGAGCAGTTCTTC. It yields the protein CASRASGSYNEQFF.

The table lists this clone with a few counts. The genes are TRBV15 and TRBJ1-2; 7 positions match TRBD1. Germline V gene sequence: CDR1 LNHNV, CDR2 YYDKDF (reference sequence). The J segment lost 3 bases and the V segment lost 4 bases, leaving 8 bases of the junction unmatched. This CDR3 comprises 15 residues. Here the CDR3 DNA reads TGTGCCACCAGCATCGGGACAGTGATATACTATGGCTACACCTTC. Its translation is CATSIGTVIYYGYTF. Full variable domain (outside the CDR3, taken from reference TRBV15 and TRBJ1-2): DAMVIQNPRYQVTQFGKPVTLSCSQTLNHNVMYWYQQKSSQAPKLLFHYYDKDFNNEADTPDNFQSRRPNTSFCFLDIRSPGLGDTAMYLCATSIGTVIYYGYTFGSGTRLTVV.

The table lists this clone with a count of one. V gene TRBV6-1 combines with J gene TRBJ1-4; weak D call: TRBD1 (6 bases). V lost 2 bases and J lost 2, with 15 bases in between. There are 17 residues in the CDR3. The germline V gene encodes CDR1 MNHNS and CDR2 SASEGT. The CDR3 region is CASSESVVQGTNEKLFF. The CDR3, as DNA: TGTGCCAGCAGTGAAAGTGTTGTGCAGGGGACTAATGAAAAACTGTTTTTT.

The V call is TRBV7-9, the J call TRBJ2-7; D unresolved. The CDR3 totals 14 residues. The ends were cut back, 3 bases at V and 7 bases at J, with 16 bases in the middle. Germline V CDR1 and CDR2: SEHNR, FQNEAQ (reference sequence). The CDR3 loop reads CASSLGHDPKEQYF. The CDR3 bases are TGTGCCAGCAGCTTGGGCCACGACCCTAAGGAGCAGTACTTC.

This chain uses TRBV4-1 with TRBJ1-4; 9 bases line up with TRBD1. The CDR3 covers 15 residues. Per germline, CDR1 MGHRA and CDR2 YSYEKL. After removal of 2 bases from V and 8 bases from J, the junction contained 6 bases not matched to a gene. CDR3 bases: TGCGCCAGCAGCCAATCGGGACAGGGATTCGAAAAACTGTTTTTT. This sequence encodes CASSQSGQGFEKLFF.

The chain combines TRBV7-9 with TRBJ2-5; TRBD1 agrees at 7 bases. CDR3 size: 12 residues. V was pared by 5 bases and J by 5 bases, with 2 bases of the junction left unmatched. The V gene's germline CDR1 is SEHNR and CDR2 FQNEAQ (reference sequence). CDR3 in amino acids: CASSQTGETQYF. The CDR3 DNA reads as TGTGCCAGCAGCCAGACAGGGGAGACCCAGTACTTC.

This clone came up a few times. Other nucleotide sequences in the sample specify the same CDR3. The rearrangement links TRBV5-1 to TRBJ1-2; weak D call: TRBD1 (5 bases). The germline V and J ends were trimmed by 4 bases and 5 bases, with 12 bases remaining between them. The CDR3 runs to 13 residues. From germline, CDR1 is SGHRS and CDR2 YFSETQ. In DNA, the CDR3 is TGCGCCAGCAGCCTTGACAGTTTTTATGGCTACACCTTC. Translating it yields CASSLDSFYGYTF.

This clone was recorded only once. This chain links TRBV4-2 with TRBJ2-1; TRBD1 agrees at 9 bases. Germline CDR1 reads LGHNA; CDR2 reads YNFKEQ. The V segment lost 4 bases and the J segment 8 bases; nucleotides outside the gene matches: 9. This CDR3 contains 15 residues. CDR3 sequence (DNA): TGTGCCAGCAGCCTCAGTGGGACAGGGAGGTATGAGCAGTTCTTC. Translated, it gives CASSLSGTGRYEQFF.

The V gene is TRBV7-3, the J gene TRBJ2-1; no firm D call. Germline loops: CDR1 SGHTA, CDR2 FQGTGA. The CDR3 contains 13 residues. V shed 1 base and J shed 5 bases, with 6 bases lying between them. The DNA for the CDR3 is TGTGCCAGCAGCTTAAGGCCTGACAATGAGCAGTTCTTC. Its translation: CASSLRPDNEQFF.

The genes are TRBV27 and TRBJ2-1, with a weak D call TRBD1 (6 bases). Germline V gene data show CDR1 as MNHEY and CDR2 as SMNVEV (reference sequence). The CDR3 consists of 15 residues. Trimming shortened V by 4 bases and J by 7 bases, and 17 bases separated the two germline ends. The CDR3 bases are TGTGCCAGCAGTTCCCAGGGGTTCTGGACTAATGAGCAGTTCTTC. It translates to CASSSQGFWTNEQFF.

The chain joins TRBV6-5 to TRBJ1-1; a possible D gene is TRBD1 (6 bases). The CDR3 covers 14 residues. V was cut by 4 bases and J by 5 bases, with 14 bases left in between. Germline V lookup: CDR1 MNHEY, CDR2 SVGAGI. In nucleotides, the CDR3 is TGTGCCAGCAGTTCCAGCAGGGGTTGGACTGAAGCTTTCTTT. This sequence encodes CASSSSRGWTEAFF.

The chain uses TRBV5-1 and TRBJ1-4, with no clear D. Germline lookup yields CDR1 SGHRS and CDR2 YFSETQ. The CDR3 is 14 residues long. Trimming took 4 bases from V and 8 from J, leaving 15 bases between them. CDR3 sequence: CASSPPGIEEKLFF. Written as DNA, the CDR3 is TGCGCCAGCAGCCCGCCGGGTATTGAGGAAAAACTGTTTTTT.

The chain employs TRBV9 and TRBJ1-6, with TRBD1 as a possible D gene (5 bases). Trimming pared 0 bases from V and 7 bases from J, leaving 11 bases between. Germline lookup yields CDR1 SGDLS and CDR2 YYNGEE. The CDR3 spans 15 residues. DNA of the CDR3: TGTGCCAGCAGCGTAGACCCCAGGACAAATTCACCCCTCCACTTT. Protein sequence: CASSVDPRTNSPLHF. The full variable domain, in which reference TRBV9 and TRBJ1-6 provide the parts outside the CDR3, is DSGVTQTPKHLITATGQRVTLRCSPRSGDLSVYWYQQSLDQGLQFLIQYYNGEERAKGNILERFSAQQFPDLHSELNLSSLELGDSALYFCASSVDPRTNSPLHFGNGTRLTVT.

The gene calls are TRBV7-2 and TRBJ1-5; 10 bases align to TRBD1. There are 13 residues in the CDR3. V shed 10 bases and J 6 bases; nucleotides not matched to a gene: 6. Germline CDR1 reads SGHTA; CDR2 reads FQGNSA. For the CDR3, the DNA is TGTGCCACCGACAGGGGGCTTGGTCAGCCCCAGCATTTT. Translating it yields CATDRGLGQPQHF.

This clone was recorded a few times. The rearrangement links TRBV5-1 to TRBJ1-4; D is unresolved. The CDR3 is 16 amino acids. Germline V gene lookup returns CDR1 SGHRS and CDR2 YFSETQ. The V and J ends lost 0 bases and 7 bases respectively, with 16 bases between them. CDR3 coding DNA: TGCGCCAGCAGCTTGGCCGGCGCGATCAGAGGTGAAAAACTGTTTTTT. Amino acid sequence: CASSLAGAIRGEKLFF.

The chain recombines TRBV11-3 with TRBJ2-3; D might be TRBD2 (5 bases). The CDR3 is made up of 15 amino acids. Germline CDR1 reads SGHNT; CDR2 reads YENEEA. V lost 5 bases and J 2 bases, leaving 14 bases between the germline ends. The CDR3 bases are TGTGCCAGCAGCCCAGCTGCGGGCTACACAGATACGCAGTATTTT. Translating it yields CASSPAAGYTDTQYF.

The CDR3, as DNA: TGTGCCAGCAGCCTACCTTCTGGGGGCGGTGAGCAGTTCTTC. This sequence encodes CASSLPSGGGEQFF. This chain links TRBV7-2 with TRBJ2-1; D is possibly TRBD1 (6 bases). Germline-derived CDR1 and CDR2 are SGHTA and FQGNSA. The CDR3 length is 14 residues. Trimming cost V 5 bases and J 9 bases, with 17 bases left between them.

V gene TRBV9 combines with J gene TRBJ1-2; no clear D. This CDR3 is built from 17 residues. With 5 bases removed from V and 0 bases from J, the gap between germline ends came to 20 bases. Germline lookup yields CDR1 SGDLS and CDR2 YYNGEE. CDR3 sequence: CASSASLGPGTNYGYTF. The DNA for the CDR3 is TGTGCCAGCAGTGCAAGTTTGGGTCCGGGAACTAACTATGGCTACACCTTC.

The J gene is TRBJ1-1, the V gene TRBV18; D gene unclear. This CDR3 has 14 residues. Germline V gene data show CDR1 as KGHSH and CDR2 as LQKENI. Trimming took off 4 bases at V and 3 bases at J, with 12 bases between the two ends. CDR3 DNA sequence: TGTGCCAGCTCACGGACGGAGGCTGACACTGAAGCTTTCTTT. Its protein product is CASSRTEADTEAFF. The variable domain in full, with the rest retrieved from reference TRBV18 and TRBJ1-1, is NAGVMQNPRHLVRRRGQEARLRCSPMKGHSHVYWYRQLPEEGLKFMVYLQKENIIDESGMPKERFSAEFPKEGPSILRIQQVVRGDSAAYFCASSRTEADTEAFFGQGTRLTVV.

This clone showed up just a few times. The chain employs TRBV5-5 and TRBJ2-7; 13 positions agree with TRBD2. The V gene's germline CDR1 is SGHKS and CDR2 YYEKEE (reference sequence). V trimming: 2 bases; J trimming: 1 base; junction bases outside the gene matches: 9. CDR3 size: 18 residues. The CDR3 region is CASSFRLAGGPKSYEQYF. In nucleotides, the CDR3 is TGTGCCAGCAGCTTTCGACTAGCGGGGGGCCCAAAATCCTACGAGCAGTACTTC.

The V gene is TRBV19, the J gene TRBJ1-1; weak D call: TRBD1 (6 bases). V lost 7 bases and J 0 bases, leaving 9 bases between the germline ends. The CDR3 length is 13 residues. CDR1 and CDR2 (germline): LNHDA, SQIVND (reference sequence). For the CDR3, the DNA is TGTGCCAGTACGGGACACTTGAACACTGAAGCTTTCTTT. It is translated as CASTGHLNTEAFF.

CDR3 residues: CASSFTPGSTNEKLFF. The CDR3 DNA sequence: TGCGCCAGCAGCTTCACTCCGGGGAGCACTAATGAAAAACTGTTTTTT. The chain is built from TRBV5-1 and TRBJ1-4, with D hard to call. Trimming stripped 2 bases from V and 2 bases from J, with 13 bases between. Germline loops: CDR1 SGHRS, CDR2 YFSETQ. The CDR3 loop spans 16 amino acids. The entire variable domain, with the rest obtained from reference TRBV5-1 and TRBJ1-4, is as follows: KAGVTQTPRYLIKTRGQQVTLSCSPISGHRSVSWYQQTPGQGLQFLFEYFSETQRNKGNFPGRFSGRQFSNSRSEMNVSTLELGDSALYLCASSFTPGSTNEKLFFGSGTQLSVL.

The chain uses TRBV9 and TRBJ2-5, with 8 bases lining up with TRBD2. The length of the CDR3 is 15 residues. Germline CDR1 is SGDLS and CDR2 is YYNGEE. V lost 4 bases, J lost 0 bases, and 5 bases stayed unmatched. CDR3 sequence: CASSLSGAHQETQYF. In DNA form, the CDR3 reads TGTGCCAGCAGCCTTAGCGGGGCGCACCAAGAGACCCAGTACTTC.